Listed here are 4 T cell receptor beta chains from one sample, sequenced in a study of control samples from healthy donors and cancer patients. Only in-frame clones appear in the TCRdb table, and some are missing; sequencing was by immunoSEQ multiplex PCR. The top ten hold 0.95% to 1.5% of the sample, which has just over 90,000 clones, around 86% seen once. Material: blood. These receptors all stem from a woman aged 50 to 65 in good health.

This rearrangement joins TRBV11-2 to TRBJ2-3, with TRBD2 matching over 10 bases. CDR3 size: 15 residues. The germline CDR1 and CDR2 sequences are SGHAT and FQNNGV. Trimming removed 2 bases from V and 6 bases from J; junction bases left unmatched: 5. The CDR3 sequence: CASSLLAGVPDTQYF. CDR3 in DNA: TGTGCCAGCAGCTTACTAGCGGGAGTCCCCGATACGCAGTATTTT.

J is TRBJ1-5 and V is TRBV9; TRBD1 might be the D (5 bases). Germline values: CDR1 SGDLS, CDR2 YYNGEE. V lost 3 bases to trimming and J lost 3 bases, with 10 bases between them. CDR3 length: 14 residues. The CDR3 reads CASSAGFFNQPQHF. The CDR3 bases are TGTGCCAGCAGCGCAGGGTTTTTCAATCAGCCCCAGCATTTT. Filled out from reference TRBV9 and TRBJ1-5, the complete variable domain reads DSGVTQTPKHLITATGQRVTLRCSPRSGDLSVYWYQQSLDQGLQFLIQYYNGEERAKGNILERFSAQQFPDLHSELNLSSLELGDSALYFCASSAGFFNQPQHFGDGTRLSIL.

This CDR3 is CASSYPGGAGNTIYF. CDR3 nucleotide sequence: TGTGCCAGCAGTTACCCGGGGGGTGCTGGAAACACCATATATTTT. This chain joins TRBV6-5 and TRBJ1-3; a possible D gene is TRBD1 (5 bases). There are 15 residues in the CDR3. Germline loops: CDR1 MNHEY, CDR2 SVGAGI. V gave up 2 bases and J gave up 2 bases, with 10 bases separating them.

The CDR3 DNA sequence: TGCGCCAGCAGAGAGGGCGTAACTAATGAAAAACTGTTTTTT. This encodes CASREGVTNEKLFF. The gene calls are TRBV5-1 and TRBJ1-4, with D unresolved. The ends were cut back, 5 bases at V and 1 base at J, with 9 bases in the middle. Germline V gene lookup returns CDR1 SGHRS and CDR2 YFSETQ. The CDR3 has 14 amino acids.